This T cell receptor (beta chain) was sequenced during a study of metastatic and nonmetastatic thyroid tumors. Study as a whole: Where malignant and benign thyroid patients were concerned, repertoires were compared across blood and tumor or nodule tissue. Study observations and caveats: Malignant thyroid tumors reportedly exceeded benign nodules significantly in TCR beta diversity, with the difference appearing in blood and tumor.

Per the original methods: A classifier of distant metastasis in papillary thyroid cancer was built from CDR3 differences (across clinicopathological groups). Using MiXCR, TCRdb re-called clones from the PCR reads. The V and J calls reflect TCRdb's pipeline rather than the authors' work. The profile shows around 26,000 clones, more than 10% of them singletons. Many counts were recorded for this clone. Its antigen is unknown. Patients underwent thyroid surgery, and none had received any treatment before it. The length of the CDR3 is 13 residues. CDR1 is SGHKS and CDR2 is YYEKEE in the germline V gene (reference sequence). The V gene end was trimmed by 4 bases and the J gene end by 1 base; junction bases not matched to a gene: 2.

This TCR was recovered from a female donor with papillary thyroid cancer or a benign thyroid nodule (not recorded which). Some clones in this sample may be carry-over from other donors' samples. This chain links TRBV5-5 with TRBJ2-7, with 7 bases fitting TRBD1. Material for sequencing was blood. CDR3 region: CASSTGVSYEQYF. The DNA for the CDR3 is TGTGCCAGCAGCACAGGGGTTTCCTACGAGCAGTACTTC.